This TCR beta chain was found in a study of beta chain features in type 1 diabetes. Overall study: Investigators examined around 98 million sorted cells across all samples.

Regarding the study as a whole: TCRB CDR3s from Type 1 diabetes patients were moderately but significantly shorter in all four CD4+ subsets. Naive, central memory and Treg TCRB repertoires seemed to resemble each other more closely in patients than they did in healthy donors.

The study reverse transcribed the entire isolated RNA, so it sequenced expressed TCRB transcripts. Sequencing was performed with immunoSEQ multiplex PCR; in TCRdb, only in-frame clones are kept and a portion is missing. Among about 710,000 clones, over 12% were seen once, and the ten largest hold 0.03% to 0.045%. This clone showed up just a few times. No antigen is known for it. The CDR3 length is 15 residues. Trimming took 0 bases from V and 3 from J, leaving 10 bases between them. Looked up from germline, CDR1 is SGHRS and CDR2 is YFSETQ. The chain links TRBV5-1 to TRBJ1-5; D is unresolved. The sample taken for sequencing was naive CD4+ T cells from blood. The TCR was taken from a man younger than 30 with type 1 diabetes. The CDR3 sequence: CASSLGPEYNQPQHF. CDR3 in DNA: TGCGCCAGCAGCTTGGGACCTGAATACAATCAGCCCCAGCATTTT.